The rows below give T cell receptor beta chains drawn from one sample of a study of shared clonotypes between healthy human individuals. Repertoires were generated with immunoSEQ multiplex PCR, while TCRdb's copy carries only in-frame clones and drops some. The sample carries approximately 700,000 clones, around 73% recorded once. The specimen sequenced was memory CD4+ T cells sorted from blood. The source of these receptors is a woman younger than 45 in good health. Each CDR3 is given with its conserved first and last residue. The D gene is left open where the match is weak. Only part of the rows carry a size: once, few, many, or a class if the clone is expanded.

D gene: -; clone size: -; J gene: TRBJ2-7; V gene: TRBV5-1; CDR3 DNA: TGCGCCAGCAGCTTGGCTTGGGGTAGTAGCTCCTACGAGCAGTACTTC; CDR3 protein: CASSLAWGSSSYEQYF
D gene: -; clone size: few; J gene: TRBJ1-1; V gene: TRBV5-1; CDR3 DNA: TGCGCCAGCAGCTCACAGGGACCTTCCGCTGAAGCTTTCTTT; CDR3 protein: CASSSQGPSAEAFF
D gene: -; clone size: once; J gene: TRBJ2-7; V gene: TRBV11-3; CDR3 DNA: TGTGCCAGCAGCTCCACAGGGAGGAAAGGCGTCGAGCAGTACTTC; CDR3 protein: CASSSTGRKGVEQYF
D gene: -; clone size: -; J gene: TRBJ2-1; V gene: TRBV2; CDR3 DNA: TGTGCCAGCAGTGTACAGGGACATGAGCAGTTCTTC; CDR3 protein: CASSVQGHEQFF
D gene: -; clone size: -; J gene: TRBJ2-7; V gene: TRBV28; CDR3 DNA: TGTGCCAGCAGTTCTTCCCCGGGTGGACCTCACGACTACGAGCAGTACTTC; CDR3 protein: CASSSSPGGPHDYEQYF
D gene: TRBD2; clone size: few; J gene: TRBJ2-3; V gene: TRBV6-1; CDR3 DNA: TGTGCCAGCGCGCGGGAGGGGCGGGCAGATACGCAGTATTTT; CDR3 protein: CASAREGRADTQYF
D gene: -; clone size: -; J gene: TRBJ2-3; V gene: TRBV28; CDR3 DNA: TGTGCCAGCAGCCACCGAGTGGGAGATGGCACAGATACGCAGTATTTT; CDR3 protein: CASSHRVGDGTDTQYF
D gene: TRBD1; clone size: -; J gene: TRBJ2-7; V gene: TRBV11-2; CDR3 DNA: TGTGCCAGCAGCCCTAGACAGGGTAGCTACGAGCAGTACTTC; CDR3 protein: CASSPRQGSYEQYF
D gene: TRBD1; clone size: once; J gene: TRBJ2-7; V gene: TRBV18; CDR3 DNA: TGTGCCAGCTCCTCGTCAGGGGGCTATTACGAGCAGTACTTC; CDR3 protein: CASSSSGGYYEQYF
D gene: -; clone size: once; J gene: TRBJ1-2; V gene: TRBV5-4; CDR3 DNA: TGTGCCAGCAGCTTCATGGTTGGGAACTATGGCTACACCTTC; CDR3 protein: CASSFMVGNYGYTF
D gene: -; clone size: -; J gene: TRBJ2-7; V gene: TRBV15; CDR3 DNA: TGTGCCACCAGCGGGGGGTCCCACGAGCAGTACTTC; CDR3 protein: CATSGGSHEQYF
D gene: -; clone size: once; J gene: TRBJ1-1; V gene: TRBV7-8; CDR3 DNA: TGTGCCAGCAGCTTAGATGTGCGACAGATGAACACTGAAGCTTTCTTT; CDR3 protein: CASSLDVRQMNTEAFF
D gene: -; clone size: once; J gene: TRBJ2-7; V gene: TRBV11-3; CDR3 DNA: TGTGCCAGCAGCTTATCCCATGACGGAAACTACGAGCAGTACTTC; CDR3 protein: CASSLSHDGNYEQYF
D gene: -; clone size: -; J gene: TRBJ2-7; V gene: TRBV2; CDR3 DNA: TGTGCCAGCCACACAGGCGAACTCTCCTACGAGCAGTACTTC; CDR3 protein: CASHTGELSYEQYF
D gene: -; clone size: many; J gene: TRBJ2-7; V gene: TRBV7-2; CDR3 DNA: TGTGCCAGCAGCTATCGCAGGGGAGCAGCCGAGCAGTACTTC; CDR3 protein: CASSYRRGAAEQYF
D gene: TRBD1; clone size: few; J gene: TRBJ1-1; V gene: TRBV30; CDR3 DNA: TGTGCCTGGGTGACAGGGTTGGGTGGAGCTTTCTTT; CDR3 protein: CAWVTGLGGAFF
D gene: TRBD1; clone size: -; J gene: TRBJ1-1; V gene: TRBV30; CDR3 DNA: TGTGCCGGTTGGGGGGGACAGGCGAGCACTGAAGCTTTCTTT; CDR3 protein: CAGWGGQASTEAFF
D gene: TRBD2; clone size: -; J gene: TRBJ2-5; V gene: TRBV7-2; CDR3 DNA: TGTGCCAGCAGCTCAAGAACTAGCGGGAGGATCGGAGAGACCCAGTACTTC; CDR3 protein: CASSSRTSGRIGETQYF
D gene: TRBD1; clone size: -; J gene: TRBJ1-1; V gene: TRBV2; CDR3 DNA: TGTGCCAGCAGTGAGGGGGACAGGGGAAGCACTGAAGCTTTCTTT; CDR3 protein: CASSEGDRGSTEAFF
D gene: -; clone size: -; J gene: TRBJ2-2; V gene: TRBV14; CDR3 DNA: TGTGCCAGCAGCCAGAGAGGCGGCACCGGGGAGCTGTTTTTT; CDR3 protein: CASSQRGGTGELFF
D gene: TRBD2; clone size: -; J gene: TRBJ2-2; V gene: TRBV5-4; CDR3 DNA: TGTGCCAGCAGCTTGGCGTACGGAGCGGGAGACGGGGAGCTGTTTTTT; CDR3 protein: CASSLAYGAGDGELFF
D gene: TRBD2; clone size: -; J gene: TRBJ2-2; V gene: TRBV2; CDR3 DNA: TGTGCCAGCAGTCCGCTTACTAGCGGCACCGGGGAGCTGTTTTTT; CDR3 protein: CASSPLTSGTGELFF
D gene: -; clone size: -; J gene: TRBJ1-1; V gene: TRBV5-1; CDR3 DNA: TGCGCCAGCAGCGACGCCAAGAAGGGACTGAACACTGAAGCTTTCTTT; CDR3 protein: CASSDAKKGLNTEAFF
D gene: -; clone size: -; J gene: TRBJ1-2; V gene: TRBV5-8; CDR3 DNA: TGTGCCAGCAGCCGCAAAATCGCTAACTATGGCTACACCTTC; CDR3 protein: CASSRKIANYGYTF
D gene: -; clone size: -; J gene: TRBJ1-5; V gene: TRBV27; CDR3 DNA: TGTGCCAGCAGCCGCAGGGAATCCAGCAATCAGCCCCAGCATTTT; CDR3 protein: CASSRRESSNQPQHF
D gene: -; clone size: -; J gene: TRBJ2-1; V gene: TRBV6-6; CDR3 DNA: TGTGCCAGCAGTCAACTCAGGGGCTGGAATGAGCAGTTCTTC; CDR3 protein: CASSQLRGWNEQFF
D gene: -; clone size: many; J gene: TRBJ2-7; V gene: TRBV30; CDR3 DNA: TGTGCCTGGAGTGCTCCAGTCTACGAGCAGTACTTC; CDR3 protein: CAWSAPVYEQYF
D gene: TRBD2; clone size: -; J gene: TRBJ2-7; V gene: TRBV19; CDR3 DNA: TGTGCCAGTAGTATAGATTCTGTGGGACTAGGGAGTTCCTACGAGCAGTACTTC; CDR3 protein: CASSIDSVGLGSSYEQYF
D gene: TRBD1; clone size: once; J gene: TRBJ2-7; V gene: TRBV19; CDR3 DNA: TGTGCCAGTAGTATGACAGGGGGCGACTACGAGCAGTACTTC; CDR3 protein: CASSMTGGDYEQYF
D gene: -; clone size: few; J gene: TRBJ2-7; V gene: TRBV28; CDR3 DNA: TGTGCCAGCAGTCCCAGGGATTACGAGCAGTACTTC; CDR3 protein: CASSPRDYEQYF
D gene: -; clone size: -; J gene: TRBJ2-7; V gene: TRBV6-1; CDR3 DNA: TGTGCCAGCAGCGAAGCGAGCCAGGGGTCCTACGAGCAGTACTTC; CDR3 protein: CASSEASQGSYEQYF
D gene: -; clone size: -; J gene: TRBJ1-2; V gene: TRBV18; CDR3 DNA: TGTGCCAGCTCACAGCACCGGGACTCCCAGGGCTACACCTTC; CDR3 protein: CASSQHRDSQGYTF
D gene: -; clone size: -; J gene: TRBJ2-3; V gene: TRBV6-5; CDR3 DNA: TGTGCCAGCAGTTACTCGGGTGGCGCAGATACGCAGTATTTT; CDR3 protein: CASSYSGGADTQYF
D gene: TRBD1; clone size: -; J gene: TRBJ2-7; V gene: TRBV27; CDR3 DNA: TGTGCCAGCAGTTTATCGATAGACAGGGTGAGACTCTACGAGCAGTACTTC; CDR3 protein: CASSLSIDRVRLYEQYF
D gene: TRBD1; clone size: -; J gene: TRBJ1-5; V gene: TRBV28; CDR3 DNA: TGTGCCAGCAGCCTACAGGGGACCCTATTCCATCAGCCCCAGCATTTT; CDR3 protein: CASSLQGTLFHQPQHF
D gene: TRBD1; clone size: -; J gene: TRBJ1-4; V gene: TRBV6-1; CDR3 DNA: TGTGCCAGCAGTGTCCACGGGACAGGGAATGAAAAACTGTTTTTT; CDR3 protein: CASSVHGTGNEKLFF
D gene: TRBD1; clone size: -; J gene: TRBJ1-4; V gene: TRBV5-6; CDR3 DNA: TGTGCCAGCAGCGTTTCTCCCGGGACAGGGGGTGAAAAACTGTTTTTT; CDR3 protein: CASSVSPGTGGEKLFF
D gene: -; clone size: -; J gene: TRBJ1-3; V gene: TRBV9; CDR3 DNA: TGTGCCAGCAGCGTAGCTACGGGGGACTCTGGAAACACCATATATTTT; CDR3 protein: CASSVATGDSGNTIYF
D gene: TRBD2; clone size: -; J gene: TRBJ2-7; V gene: TRBV11-3; CDR3 DNA: TGTGCCAGCAGCTCGGGACTAGCGGGAGACGAGCAGTACTTC; CDR3 protein: CASSSGLAGDEQYF
D gene: TRBD1; clone size: once; J gene: TRBJ1-3; V gene: TRBV30; CDR3 DNA: TGTGCCTGGAGTGTAGGGGACAGGGGTGGAAACACCATATATTTT; CDR3 protein: CAWSVGDRGGNTIYF
D gene: TRBD2; clone size: -; J gene: TRBJ2-7; V gene: TRBV7-8; CDR3 DNA: TGTGCCAGCAGCCTAGGGGGACTAGCGGCCTACGAGCAGTACTTC; CDR3 protein: CASSLGGLAAYEQYF
D gene: -; clone size: -; J gene: TRBJ1-1; V gene: TRBV10-1; CDR3 DNA: TGCGCCAGCAGTCCCGCTATTTTAGCCGAAGCTTTCTTT; CDR3 protein: CASSPAILAEAFF
D gene: -; clone size: -; J gene: TRBJ2-1; V gene: TRBV28; CDR3 DNA: TGTGCCAGCAGTTTACCCCGGCAGGGGTCGTTCTTC; CDR3 protein: CASSLPRQGSFF
D gene: -; clone size: few; J gene: TRBJ2-7; V gene: TRBV28; CDR3 DNA: TGTGCCAGCAGCCGGTCCTTAAATAGCGGCTACGAGCAGTACTTC; CDR3 protein: CASSRSLNSGYEQYF
D gene: -; clone size: -; J gene: TRBJ1-6; V gene: TRBV6-5; CDR3 DNA: TGTGCCAGCAGTCAATCATGGGGATCCCTCCACTTT; CDR3 protein: CASSQSWGSLHF
D gene: -; clone size: -; J gene: TRBJ2-1; V gene: TRBV6-1; CDR3 DNA: TGTGCCAGCAGTGGACAGACGTACAATGAGCAGTTCTTC; CDR3 protein: CASSGQTYNEQFF
D gene: -; clone size: -; J gene: TRBJ2-5; V gene: TRBV11-3; CDR3 DNA: TGTGCCAGCAGCTTAGTAGGCGGCGTTGAAGAGACCCAGTACTTC; CDR3 protein: CASSLVGGVEETQYF
D gene: TRBD1; clone size: -; J gene: TRBJ2-7; V gene: TRBV10-3; CDR3 DNA: TGTGCCATCGCGGACGTGGGACAGGGGGCGGACGAGCAGTACTTC; CDR3 protein: CAIADVGQGADEQYF
D gene: -; clone size: once; J gene: TRBJ1-1; V gene: TRBV6-6; CDR3 DNA: TGTGCCGCTAGACAGCGGAACACTGAAGCTTTCTTT; CDR3 protein: CAARQRNTEAFF
D gene: -; clone size: -; J gene: TRBJ1-2; V gene: TRBV30; CDR3 DNA: TGTGCCTGGAAGACCCCCAGGGTGAACGATGGCTACACCTTC; CDR3 protein: CAWKTPRVNDGYTF
D gene: -; clone size: -; J gene: TRBJ2-2; V gene: TRBV9; CDR3 DNA: TGTGCCAGCAGCGTAGGAGGGGTAGACACCGGGGAGCTGTTTTTT; CDR3 protein: CASSVGGVDTGELFF
D gene: -; clone size: -; J gene: TRBJ2-2; V gene: TRBV5-1; CDR3 DNA: TGCGCCAGCAGCTACGGAGTAGCGTCTGATAACACCGGGGAGCTGTTTTTT; CDR3 protein: CASSYGVASDNTGELFF